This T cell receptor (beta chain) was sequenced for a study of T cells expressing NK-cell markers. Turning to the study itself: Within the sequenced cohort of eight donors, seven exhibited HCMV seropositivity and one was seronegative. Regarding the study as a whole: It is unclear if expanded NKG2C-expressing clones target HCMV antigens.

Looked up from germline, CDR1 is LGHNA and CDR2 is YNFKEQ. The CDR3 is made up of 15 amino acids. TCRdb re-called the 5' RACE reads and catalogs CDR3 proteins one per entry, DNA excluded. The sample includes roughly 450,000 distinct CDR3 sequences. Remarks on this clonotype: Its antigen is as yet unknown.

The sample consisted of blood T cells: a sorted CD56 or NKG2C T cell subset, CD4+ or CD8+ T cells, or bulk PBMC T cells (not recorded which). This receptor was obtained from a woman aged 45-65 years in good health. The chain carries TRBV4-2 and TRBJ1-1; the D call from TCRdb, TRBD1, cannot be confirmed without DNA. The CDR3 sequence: CASSQLTGGDTEAFF.